What follows are 27 T cell receptor beta chains derived from one specimen sequenced in a study of regulatory T cells in long-lasting Graves disease. As for time point: newly diagnosed GD, antithyroid drugs for less than 3 months. There was RNA extracted from PBMCs, and the TCR library was made from it. Combining iRepertoire HTBI primers with Arm-PCR of CDR3 regions, the authors built TCR beta libraries. Each CDR3 protein gets one entry after TCRdb re-called the multiplex PCR reads with MiXCR. Found here are hundreds of thousands of distinct CDR3 sequences, about 16% of them singletons; the top ten hold more than 10%. These data also formed part of another study, on T cells in Graves' hyperthyroidism and ophthalmopathy.

The source was peripheral blood mononuclear cells (PBMCs), collected at new diagnosis, from a patient treated with antithyroid drugs. These receptors originate from a man in his late teens or twenties with Graves disease.

V usage is TRBV7-3 and J usage is TRBJ1-6; 7 bases map to TRBD1. V trimming: 7 bases; J trimming: 4 bases; junction bases outside the gene matches: 4. The germline CDR1 and CDR2 sequences are SGHTA and FQGTGA. The CDR3 length is 14 residues. Here the CDR3 reads CASNSGQYNSPLHF. Here the CDR3 DNA reads TGTGCCAGCAACTCGGGACAGTATAATTCACCCCTCCACTTT.

The table lists this clonotype with a few counts. The chain is built from TRBV24-1 and TRBJ1-1; D is possibly TRBD1 (6 bases). Germline assignment: CDR1 KGHDR and CDR2 SFDVKD. This CDR3 has 14 amino acids. Trimming shortened V by 4 bases and J by 4 bases, and 12 bases separated the two germline ends. The CDR3 bases are TGTGCCACCAGTGAAAGACAGGACGGCACTGAAGCTTTCTTT. Protein sequence: CATSERQDGTEAFF.

J is TRBJ2-7 and V is TRBV10-3; 11 nucleotides align to TRBD1. Losses at the gene ends were 6 bases for V and 4 bases for J; bases not matched to a gene: 5. This CDR3 is built from 14 residues. Germline assignment: CDR1 ENHRY and CDR2 SYGVKD. The CDR3 bases are TGTGCCATCAGAACCGGGACAGGGGGTTACGAGCAGTACTTC. This translates into CAIRTGTGGYEQYF.

This clonotype appeared a few times. This chain connects TRBV20-1 to TRBJ2-3; perhaps D is TRBD1 or TRBD2 (5 bases each). Germline CDR1 DFQATT, CDR2 SNEGSKA (reference sequence). This CDR3 has 15 residues. V lost 5 bases and J 4 bases, leaving 19 bases between the germline ends. The DNA of the CDR3 is TGCAGTGCTGGCCCTGGGACCCCTCCTTCAGATACGCAGTATTTT. Translating it yields CSAGPGTPPSDTQYF.

This clonotype was counted ten times or more. This rearrangement joins TRBV2 to TRBJ2-5, with a possible D match to TRBD1 (6 bases). Germline V gene lookup returns CDR1 SNHLY and CDR2 FYNNEI. This CDR3 spans 16 amino acids. Trimming took off 5 bases at V and 5 bases at J, with 21 bases between the two ends. CDR3: CASSQTTQGTWETQYF. Written as DNA, the CDR3 is TGTGCCAGCAGTCAGACGACTCAGGGGACCTGGGAGACCCAGTACTTC.

This clonotype was seen only a few times. V and J are TRBV20-1 and TRBJ2-3; possibly TRBD2 for D (6 bases). The CDR3 contains 16 residues. Trimming shortened V by 3 bases and J by 6 bases, and 22 bases separated the two germline ends. CDR1 DFQATT and CDR2 SNEGSKA come from the germline V gene (reference sequence). CDR3 protein: CSASVMEGRVLDTQYF. For the CDR3, the DNA is TGCAGTGCTAGTGTAATGGAGGGCCGGGTTTTGGATACGCAGTATTTT.

The CDR3, as DNA: TGTGCCAGTAGTATGGTTGCCCTCAACTACAATGAGCAGTTCTTC. Amino acids: CASSMVALNYNEQFF. This chain links TRBV19 with TRBJ2-1; D is uncertain. CDR3 length equals 15 residues. The germline gives CDR1 LNHDA, CDR2 SQIVND (reference sequence). Trimming shortened V by 3 bases and J by 3 bases, and 12 bases separated the two germline ends.

In its sample, this clonotype was seen a few times. The gene calls are TRBV29-1 and TRBJ2-5; D might be TRBD2 (5 bases). This CDR3 contains 14 residues. V was cut by 1 base and J by 1 base, with 10 bases left in between. The germline gives CDR1 SQVTM, CDR2 ANQGSEA. The CDR3 DNA follows: TGCAGCGTTGAAGCTACCGGGATCCAAGAGACCCAGTACTTC. Protein: CSVEATGIQETQYF. The whole variable domain, remainder taken from reference TRBV29-1 and TRBJ2-5, is SAVISQKPSRDICQRGTSLTIQCQVDSQVTMMFWYRQQPGQSLTLIATANQGSEATYESGFVIDKFPISRPNLTFSTLTVSNMSPEDSSIYLCSVEATGIQETQYFGPGTRLLVL.

This clonotype was seen ten or more times. The chain joins TRBV7-3 to TRBJ2-3; TRBD1 aligns across 9 bases. CDR1 and CDR2 from the germline V gene are SGHTA and FQGTGA. The length of the CDR3 is 16 residues. The V gene end was trimmed by 5 bases and the J gene end by 4 bases; junction bases not matched to a gene: 10. In DNA, the CDR3 is TGTGCCAGCAGCCAACGGTTGGGACAGGGCCCAGATACGCAGTATTTT. It yields the protein CASSQRLGQGPDTQYF.

This clonotype has at least ten counts. The V gene is TRBV28, the J gene TRBJ2-5; tentative D call: TRBD1 (7 bases). V was shortened by 5 bases and J by 5 bases, with 18 bases between the two germline ends. This CDR3 region has 15 residues. Germline lookup yields CDR1 MDHEN and CDR2 SYDVKM. This CDR3 reads CASSPSGGGSETQYF. The CDR3 nucleotides read TGTGCCAGCAGTCCCAGTGGAGGGGGCTCGGAGACCCAGTACTTC. Looking up the rest from reference TRBV28 and TRBJ2-5 gives the full variable domain: DVKVTQSSRYLVKRTGEKVFLECVQDMDHENMFWYRQDPGLGLRLIYFSYDVKMKEKGDIPEGYSVSREKKERFSLILESASTNQTSMYLCASSPSGGGSETQYFGPGTRLLVL.

This clonotype was counted a few times. The chain has TRBV30 and TRBJ2-3, with TRBD2 matching 8 bases. J was trimmed by 2 bases and V by 4 bases; bases with no gene match: 5. This CDR3 comprises 14 residues. Looked up from germline, CDR1 is GTSNPN and CDR2 is SVGIG (reference sequence). The CDR3 loop reads CAWTASGHTDTQYF. DNA of the CDR3: TGTGCCTGGACGGCTAGCGGGCACACAGATACGCAGTATTTT.

This clonotype was recorded a few times. The V gene is TRBV19, the J gene TRBJ2-1; D call uncertain. Germline CDR1 is LNHDA and CDR2 is SQIVND (reference sequence). The V end lost 3 bases, the J end lost 1 base, and 10 bases lay between the germline ends. This CDR3 contains 15 residues. CDR3 coding DNA: TGTGCCAGTAGTATTTCGACCAATTCCTACAATGAGCAGTTCTTC. This gives the protein CASSISTNSYNEQFF.

In this sample, this clonotype turned up many times. The gene calls are TRBV29-1 and TRBJ2-3; either TRBD1 or TRBD2 may fit D (5 bases each). The CDR3 length is 13 residues. With 6 bases removed from V and 6 bases from J, the gap between germline ends came to 16 bases. Germline loops: CDR1 SQVTM, CDR2 ANQGSEA. The DNA of the CDR3 is TGCAGCGTCGGGACCGGGGCCCGGGATACGCAGTATTTT. This encodes CSVGTGARDTQYF.

This clonotype has just a few counts. One end of the junction fails to match germline, which may point to a read error. J is TRBJ2-5 and V is TRBV7-7; possibly TRBD1 for D (6 bases). CDR1 and CDR2 (germline): SSHAT, FNYEAQ (reference sequence). CDR3 length: 15 amino acids. CDR3 in DNA: TGTGCTAGCAGCAGGGGCCTTCGGGGCCAAGAGACCCAGTACTTC. This encodes CASSRGLRGQETQYF.

This clonotype appeared a single time. This chain uses TRBV5-1 with TRBJ2-7; D is tentatively TRBD1 or TRBD2 (5 bases each). Germline V gene sequence: CDR1 SGHRS, CDR2 YFSETQ. Trimming took 4 bases from V and 6 from J, leaving 17 bases between them. This CDR3 region has 14 residues. The CDR3 sequence is CASSHNSPGPEQYF. In DNA form, the CDR3 reads TGCGCCAGCAGCCACAACTCTCCGGGGCCCGAGCAGTACTTC.

This clonotype has just a few counts. The chain joins TRBV6-2 or TRBV6-3 to TRBJ2-4; 8 nucleotides agree with TRBD1. The ends lost 4 bases at V and 3 bases at J; junction bases unmatched: 11. CDR1 is MNHEY, CDR2 SVGEGT, per germline. The CDR3 spans 17 residues. In DNA form, the CDR3 reads TGTGCCAGCAGTTCACCGGACAGGGCCGGGGGCAAAAACATTCAGTACTTC. Its protein product is CASSSPDRAGGKNIQYF.

The sample holds a few counts of this clonotype. The chain is built from TRBV6-1 and TRBJ2-3, with 8 positions matching TRBD2. CDR1 is MNHNS and CDR2 is SASEGT in the germline V gene. The V gene end was trimmed by 2 bases and the J gene end by 5 bases; junction bases not matched to a gene: 12. CDR3 length: 17 amino acids. CDR3 in amino acids: CASSENPLPGGIDTQYF. The CDR3 nucleotides read TGTGCCAGCAGTGAAAATCCCCTACCGGGGGGGATAGATACGCAGTATTTT.

Points on this clonotype: One end of the junction fails to match germline, which may point to a read error. The chain joins TRBV20-1 to TRBJ2-3, with 8 bases lining up with TRBD1. Germline CDR1 is DFQATT and CDR2 is SNEGSKA (reference sequence). CDR3 length: 15 amino acids. In nucleotides, the CDR3 is TGCAGTGCTTTCGGACAGGGAATTATGACAGATATGCAGTATTTT. Encoded protein: CSAFGQGIMTDMQYF.

This clonotype was counted many times. The V and J genes are TRBV7-3 and TRBJ2-1, with D perhaps matching TRBD2 (5 bases). This CDR3 region has 14 residues. V was trimmed by 5 bases and J by 10 bases, leaving 18 bases between them. Per germline, CDR1 SGHTA and CDR2 FQGTGA. This chain's CDR3 is CASSRSGTREEQFF. DNA for the CDR3: TGTGCCAGCAGCCGCTCGGGAACTAGGGAGGAGCAGTTCTTC.

The CDR3 region is CASSPNLAGAHEQYF. In nucleotides, the CDR3 is TGTGCCAGCAGCCCGAATCTAGCGGGAGCCCACGAGCAGTACTTC. The chain uses TRBV14 and TRBJ2-7; 10 bases agree with TRBD2. The CDR3 has 15 residues. Germline CDR1 is SGHDN and CDR2 is FVKESK. The V segment lost 4 bases and the J segment 5 bases; nucleotides outside the gene matches: 8.

This chain links TRBV10-1 with TRBJ1-2; the match to TRBD1 covers 7 bases. Per germline, CDR1 WNHNN and CDR2 SYGVQD (reference sequence). The CDR3 is made up of 13 amino acids. Trimming at V came to 8 bases and at J to 1 base, leaving 4 bases not matched to a gene. The chain's CDR3 is CASGDSRNYGYTF. CDR3 bases: TGCGCCAGCGGGGACAGCCGTAACTATGGCTACACCTTC.

The V gene is TRBV5-1, the J gene TRBJ2-1; 11 positions agree with TRBD2. The CDR3 covers 18 residues. Trimming at V came to 2 bases and at J to 0 bases, leaving 7 bases not matched to a gene. Germline CDR1 reads SGHRS; CDR2 reads YFSETQ. As DNA, the CDR3 is TGCGCCAGCAGCTTCCTCGGGACTAGCGGTAGCTCCTACAATGAGCAGTTCTTC. Amino acid sequence: CASSFLGTSGSSYNEQFF.

Many counts were recorded for this clonotype. The chain carries TRBV6-5 and TRBJ1-1; no firm D call. The CDR3 covers 12 residues. Looked up from germline, CDR1 is MNHEY and CDR2 is SVGAGI. The germline V and J ends were trimmed by 3 bases and 10 bases, with 12 bases remaining between them. CDR3 amino acids: CASSYSQVAAFF. CDR3 in DNA: TGTGCCAGCAGTTATTCGCAGGTTGCAGCTTTCTTT.

The table lists this clonotype with many counts. The chain links TRBV7-2 to TRBJ1-1; D unresolved. V was trimmed by 5 bases and J by 9 bases, leaving 19 bases between them. CDR3 length equals 14 residues. The germline V gene encodes CDR1 SGHTA and CDR2 FQGNSA. The CDR3 bases are TGTGCCAGCAGCCCGGGGAGGACGCCCCCCCAAGCTTTCTTT. Amino acid sequence: CASSPGRTPPQAFF. The complete variable domain, with remaining parts taken from reference TRBV7-2 and TRBJ1-1, reads GAGVSQSPSNKVTEKGKDVELRCDPISGHTALYWYRQSLGQGLEFLIYFQGNSAPDKSGLPSDRFSAERTGGSVSTLTIQRTQQEDSAVYLCASSPGRTPPQAFFGQGTRLTVV.

This clonotype occurred a few times. This sequence joins TRBV28 and TRBJ2-7, with a weak D call TRBD1 (5 bases). Germline V lookup: CDR1 MDHEN, CDR2 SYDVKM. Trimming stripped 5 bases from V and 3 bases from J, with 14 bases between. The CDR3 is 14 amino acids. This chain's CDR3 is CASSPPAGRYEQYF. As DNA, the CDR3 is TGTGCCAGCAGTCCCCCGGCAGGGCGCTACGAGCAGTACTTC.

This clonotype was counted only a few times. The J gene is TRBJ2-7, the V gene TRBV5-6; D perhaps matches TRBD1 (5 bases). This CDR3 region has 12 residues. Germline V gene lookup returns CDR1 SGHDT and CDR2 YYEEEE. V lost 4 bases to trimming and J lost 4 bases, with 9 bases between them. The CDR3 spells CASSADTYEQYF. The DNA of the CDR3 is TGTGCCAGCAGCGCGGACACTTACGAGCAGTACTTC.

The table lists this clonotype with a few counts. As DNA, the CDR3 is TGTGCCAGTAGTGACGGGACTCCCGCCCTTGGGGCCAACGTCCTGACTTTC. Translated, it gives CASSDGTPALGANVLTF. The V gene is TRBV19, the J gene TRBJ2-6; TRBD2 is a possible D gene (6 bases). V was trimmed by 5 bases and J by 3 bases, leaving 17 bases between them. Germline V gene data show CDR1 as LNHDA and CDR2 as SQIVND (reference sequence). This CDR3 is built from 17 residues.